This is a list of T cell receptor beta chains from one sample in a study of shared T cell receptors in the human thymus. Data came from immunoSEQ multiplex PCR; TCRdb stores just in-frame clones and leaves some out. The table includes roughly 500,000 clones, roughly 74% detected once. The same sample was also used in a study of human thymus T cells.

Material for sequencing was thymocytes. The receptors were sampled from a boy in the first two years of life with a congenital heart defect. Both conserved end residues are part of each CDR3. A D gene is named only where the DNA matches it firmly. Clone size, where shown, is once, few, many, or a class for clones that have expanded.

TGTGCCAGCAGCTTAGGGACAGGGATGATCACCGGGGAGCTGTTTTTT	CASSLGTGMITGELFF	TRBJ2-2	TRBD1	NA	TRBV7-2
TGTGCCAGCCCGAGCCCCGTTACCGGGTACCAAGAGACCCAGTACTTC	CASPSPVTGYQETQYF	TRBJ2-5	NA	NA	TRBV6-4
TGTGCCAGCAGTTCGGACAGGGAAGGTTCCTCCGACGAGCAGTACTTC	CASSSDREGSSDEQYF	TRBJ2-7	TRBD1	NA	TRBV6-5
TGTGCCAGCAGCGTAGTTGGGACTGGGGAGGGGGAGACCCAGTACTTC	CASSVVGTGEGETQYF	TRBJ2-5	TRBD2	NA	TRBV9
TGTGCCAGCATCGGTAGCGGGAGCGCGAGGTCCTACGAGCAGTACTTC	CASIGSGSARSYEQYF	TRBJ2-7	TRBD2	NA	TRBV27
TGTGCCAGCAGACTAAGCGGGGTGGGGCCCCAAGAGACCCAGTACTTC	CASRLSGVGPQETQYF	TRBJ2-5	TRBD2	NA	TRBV28
TGTGCCAGCAGCTTAGATGGGCACGTCGAGCAGTTCTTC	CASSLDGHVEQFF	TRBJ2-1	NA	once	TRBV11-3
TGTGCCAGCGGGGGGGAGCAGTACTTC	CASGGEQYF	TRBJ2-7	NA	NA	TRBV6-1
TGTGCCAGCGTCCCCCCAGGGGGTATAGAGACCCAGTACTTC	CASVPPGGIETQYF	TRBJ2-5	TRBD1	NA	TRBV28
TGCGCCAGCAGCCAAGCACCGGTTAGCGGTTGCTCTACCTACGAGCAGTACTTC	CASSQAPVSGCSTYEQYF	TRBJ2-7	NA	NA	TRBV4-3
TGTGCCAGCAGCCAAGGGGAGACCTATGGCTACACCTTC	CASSQGETYGYTF	TRBJ1-2	NA	NA	TRBV14
TGTGCCAGCAGTGTTAGACAGGGGAACACTGAAGCTTTCTTT	CASSVRQGNTEAFF	TRBJ1-1	TRBD1	NA	TRBV6-1
TGTGCCAGCAGCTTAGCCCCCGCTAGCGGGAGAACAGATACGCAGTATTTT	CASSLAPASGRTDTQYF	TRBJ2-3	TRBD2	NA	TRBV7-6
TGTGCCAGCAGCTTAGAGGAGGGCAAGCGGGAGTGTACGCAGTATTTT	CASSLEEGKRECTQYF	TRBJ2-3	TRBD2	NA	TRBV7-9
TGTGCCAGCCTGGGACAGTTTACTAGCACAGATACGCAGTATTTT	CASLGQFTSTDTQYF	TRBJ2-3	TRBD1	NA	TRBV14
TGCGCCAGCAGCTCCCGAAGGCCTCGGGAAGAGACCCAGTACTTC	CASSSRRPREETQYF	TRBJ2-5	NA	NA	TRBV5-1
TGTGCCATCAGTGAGTCGAATGGCATTACCTACGAGCAGTACTTC	CAISESNGITYEQYF	TRBJ2-7	NA	NA	TRBV10-3
TGTGCCAGCAGTGGTCCGGGACAGACTAATGAAAAACTGTTTTTT	CASSGPGQTNEKLFF	TRBJ1-4	TRBD1	NA	TRBV25-1
TGCGCCAGCAGAGGAGGGGATAGAGATACGCAGTATTTT	CASRGGDRDTQYF	TRBJ2-3	NA	NA	TRBV5-1
TGTGCCATCAGTACCTCAGTAATAGCGGGAGAAGCCTACGAGCAGTACTTC	CAISTSVIAGEAYEQYF	TRBJ2-7	TRBD2	NA	TRBV10-3
TGCGCCAGCAACGGAGGTGGGAGCACAGATACGCAGTATTTT	CASNGGGSTDTQYF	TRBJ2-3	NA	NA	TRBV4-1
TGTGCCACCAGCAGAGAACCATTTTTACAGGGACCTATGAACACTGAAGCTTTCTTT	CATSREPFLQGPMNTEAFF	TRBJ1-1	NA	few	TRBV15
TGCGCCAGCAGCCAAGATCCCCGGAGGAGGCAGTACTTC	CASSQDPRRRQYF	TRBJ2-7	NA	NA	TRBV4-3
TGTGCCAGCAGAGAGGACAGGGGGGACACCGGGGAGCTGTTTTTT	CASREDRGDTGELFF	TRBJ2-2	TRBD1	NA	TRBV6-1
TGTGCCAGCAGTTACTATGGCGGGCCTCACAATGAGCAGTTCTTC	CASSYYGGPHNEQFF	TRBJ2-1	NA	NA	TRBV6-5
TGTGCCACCAGCTTGGCCAGGGGATCTGGAAACACCATATATTTT	CATSLARGSGNTIYF	TRBJ1-3	NA	once	TRBV15
TGCGCCAGCATGGGGGGAGATGGCTACACCTTC	CASMGGDGYTF	TRBJ1-2	NA	NA	TRBV4-1
TGTGCCAGCAGCCGAGGGGGAGGCCACAGGGGTAGAGATCAGCCCCAGCATTTT	CASSRGGGHRGRDQPQHF	TRBJ1-5	TRBD1	few	TRBV28
TGTGCCAGCAGCTTAGGGACTAGCGGATCCTACAATGAGCAGTTCTTC	CASSLGTSGSYNEQFF	TRBJ2-1	TRBD2	NA	TRBV11-2
TGTGCCAGCAGCCCGGGACAGAAAAATTCACCCCTCCACTTT	CASSPGQKNSPLHF	TRBJ1-6	TRBD1	NA	TRBV27
TGTGCCAGCAGCACCGGGACTGACGGCGGAAACACCATATATTTT	CASSTGTDGGNTIYF	TRBJ1-3	NA	NA	TRBV7-2
TGTGCCAGCAGATCGTCCTTAGCGGGAGGGTACAATGAGCAGTTCTTC	CASRSSLAGGYNEQFF	TRBJ2-1	TRBD2	few	TRBV13
TGTGCCTGGAGTGGAGCGGGAGAGAACACCGGGGAGCTGTTTTTT	CAWSGAGENTGELFF	TRBJ2-2	TRBD2	once	TRBV30
TGTGCCAGCAGCTCGGGAAGGGAGGGCCAAAATGAGCAGTTCTTC	CASSSGREGQNEQFF	TRBJ2-1	TRBD2	NA	TRBV5-6
TGTGCCTGGAGTGTTGGCAGGGGCATGACTGAAGCTTTCTTT	CAWSVGRGMTEAFF	TRBJ1-1	NA	NA	TRBV30
TGTGCCACCGCTGCGTCAGGATACACCGGGGAGCTGTTTTTT	CATAASGYTGELFF	TRBJ2-2	NA	NA	TRBV15
TGTGCCAGCAGCGCGTACGAGCAGTACTTC	CASSAYEQYF	TRBJ2-7	NA	NA	TRBV11-3